This section outlines one TCR beta chain sequence together with its context. The source of the sample is a study of patients and donors after allogeneic stem cell transplantation. Trimming stripped 2 bases from V and 4 bases from J, with 10 bases between. The CDR3 contains 13 residues. Germline values: CDR1 SGHRS, CDR2 YFSETQ. TCRdb reprocessed the RT-PCR reads with MiXCR, giving one entry per CDR3 protein. The sample includes 90,000 to 130,000 distinct CDR3 sequences, 35% to 45% seen only once; the top ten take 27%. This chain uses TRBV5-1 with TRBJ2-7; D possibly corresponds to TRBD1 (5 bases). This TCR was recovered from a human donor who was either an allogeneic HSCT recipient or a stem cell or donor lymphocyte infusion donor (not recorded which). It is not recorded whose cells these are; they may come from a transplant donor. Sequencing used blood, either unsorted or a sorted T cell fraction (not recorded which). CDR3 nucleotides: TGCGCCAGCAGCTTCGACAGAACATACGAGCAGTACTTC. Residues: CASSFDRTYEQYF.